What follows are 21 T cell receptor beta chains derived from one specimen sequenced in a study of T cell responses to AZD1222 COVID-19 vaccine. Assay: immunoSEQ multiplex PCR; the TCRdb copy retains only in-frame clones and omits some. The data show approximately 130,000 clones, roughly 89% seen once. The specimen was peripheral blood, collected on day 0 of MenACWY control vaccination. The receptors here all came from an adult in good health.

The V gene is TRBV27, the J gene TRBJ2-4; 9 positions match TRBD2. CDR3 length: 15 residues. The V gene's germline CDR1 is MNHEY and CDR2 SMNVEV (reference sequence). J lost 9 bases, V lost 1 base, and 7 bases had no gene match. The chain's CDR3 is CASSLLTSGRGIQYF. The CDR3 nucleotides are TGTGCCAGCAGTTTATTAACTAGCGGGCGGGGCATTCAGTACTTC.

In DNA, the CDR3 is TGCGCCAGCAGTGAAACGTCAAGCTCCTACAATGAGCAGTTCTTC. It is translated as CASSETSSSYNEQFF. The chain employs TRBV10-1 and TRBJ2-1; D not certain. Trimming removed 3 bases at V and 0 bases at J, with 9 bases between. Germline assignment: CDR1 WNHNN and CDR2 SYGVQD (reference sequence). This CDR3 region has 15 residues.

The rearrangement links TRBV27 to TRBJ2-2; TRBD1 aligns across 9 bases. CDR3 length: 16 residues. Germline CDR1 MNHEY, CDR2 SMNVEV (reference sequence). V lost 7 bases, J lost 0 bases, and 6 bases stayed unmatched. The CDR3 sequence is CASNHGTGTNTGELFF. The CDR3 DNA reads as TGTGCCAGCAACCACGGGACAGGGACGAACACCGGGGAGCTGTTTTTT.

CDR3 nucleotides: TGCGCCAGCAGCCAAGATTCCGGTCAACAGCCCCAGCATTTT. Translated: CASSQDSGQQPQHF. V usage is TRBV4-1 and J usage is TRBJ1-5; D ambiguous. The CDR3 totals 14 residues. V shed 0 bases and J shed 7 bases, with 10 bases lying between them. Germline-derived CDR1 and CDR2 are MGHRA and YSYEKL.

The rearrangement joins TRBV6-5 to TRBJ2-7, with a possible D match to TRBD2 (6 bases). CDR1 is MNHEY and CDR2 is SVGAGI in the germline V gene. Trimming shortened V by 6 bases and J by 7 bases, and 16 bases separated the two germline ends. This CDR3 has 13 residues. The CDR3 is CASRSGQDLEQYF. The CDR3, as DNA: TGTGCCAGCAGGAGCGGGCAGGATTTGGAGCAGTACTTC.

CDR3 DNA sequence: TGTGCCAGCATTGCGGTGAGTTACGAGCAGTACTTC. It specifies CASIAVSYEQYF. This chain connects TRBV6-5 to TRBJ2-7; D gene uncertain. The V gene lost 7 bases and the J gene lost 4 bases, with 11 bases spanning the gap. Looked up from germline, CDR1 is MNHEY and CDR2 is SVGAGI. The CDR3 consists of 12 residues.

The V call is TRBV25-1, the J call TRBJ2-1; D may match TRBD1 or TRBD2 (6 bases each). V lost 6 bases, J lost 4 bases, and 19 bases lay in between. Germline CDR1 is MGHDK and CDR2 is SYGVNS. This CDR3 has 16 amino acids. The CDR3 region is CASSQIGGQKYNEQFF. The CDR3 DNA reads TGTGCCAGCAGCCAAATTGGGGGGCAGAAATACAATGAGCAGTTCTTC.

The rearrangement uses TRBV28 and TRBJ2-5, with D possibly TRBD1 on 6 matching bases. The length of the CDR3 is 15 residues. V was pared by 6 bases and J by 2 bases, with 16 bases between. Per germline, CDR1 MDHEN and CDR2 SYDVKM. CDR3 loop: CASRSRQVGQETQYF. Written as DNA, the CDR3 is TGTGCCAGCAGATCGAGACAGGTCGGGCAAGAGACCCAGTACTTC.

V usage is TRBV11-2 and J usage is TRBJ2-3; TRBD2 matches 14 bases. The junction had 6 bases not matched to a gene; V was cut back by 6 bases and J by 4 bases. The germline V gene has CDR1 SGHAT and CDR2 FQNNGV. The CDR3 has 16 residues. The DNA of the CDR3 is TGTGCCAGCAGGGGACTAGCGGGAGAGTGGGCAGATACGCAGTATTTT. Translation: CASRGLAGEWADTQYF.

The chain employs TRBV7-2 and TRBJ2-3, with no clear D. The CDR3 extends over 15 amino acids. V lost 0 bases to trimming and J lost 0 bases, with 7 bases between them. CDR1 and CDR2 (germline): SGHTA, FQGNSA. The chain's CDR3 is CASSLALQSTDTQYF. The CDR3 region has the DNA TGTGCCAGCAGCTTAGCTCTGCAGAGCACAGATACGCAGTATTTT. Full variable domain (missing parts from reference TRBV7-2 and TRBJ2-3): GAGVSQSPSNKVTEKGKDVELRCDPISGHTALYWYRQSLGQGLEFLIYFQGNSAPDKSGLPSDRFSAERTGGSVSTLTIQRTQQEDSAVYLCASSLALQSTDTQYFGPGTRLTVL.

V and J are TRBV4-3 and TRBJ2-1, with D hard to call. This CDR3 is built from 12 residues. Per the germline V gene, CDR1 is LGHNA and CDR2 is YSLEER. Trimming took 0 bases from V and 10 from J, leaving 7 bases between them. The CDR3 here is CASSQDMEEQFF. CDR3 sequence (DNA): TGCGCCAGCAGCCAAGATATGGAGGAGCAGTTCTTC.

The rearrangement joins TRBV20-1 to TRBJ1-1; D is ambiguous. CDR1 and CDR2 (germline): DFQATT, SNEGSKA (reference sequence). The CDR3 length is 14 residues. V was pared by 3 bases and J by 0 bases, with 11 bases between. Here the CDR3 reads CSASVSGMNTEAFF. Here the CDR3 DNA reads TGCAGTGCTAGTGTTTCGGGGATGAACACTGAAGCTTTCTTT.

J is TRBJ2-6 and V is TRBV4-2, with D maybe TRBD1 (6 bases). The germline V and J ends were trimmed by 1 base and 0 bases, with 22 bases remaining between them. The CDR3 has 21 residues. Germline V gene sequence: CDR1 LGHNA, CDR2 YNFKEQ. The CDR3 protein is CASSQVIPGQTYYSGANVLTF. The CDR3 DNA sequence: TGTGCCAGCAGCCAAGTAATTCCTGGACAGACTTATTACTCTGGGGCCAACGTCCTGACTTTC.

The genes are TRBV12-3 or TRBV12-4 and TRBJ1-1; D unclear. The CDR3 is 12 amino acids. V shed 4 bases and J shed 7 bases, with 10 bases lying between them. CDR3 sequence (DNA): TGTGCCAGCAGTTCCTCCGGGCTTGAAGCTTTCTTT. Translating it yields CASSSSGLEAFF.

V is TRBV5-1 and J is TRBJ1-1, with D maybe TRBD1 (5 bases). Germline V lookup: CDR1 SGHRS, CDR2 YFSETQ. V was clipped by 6 bases and J by 8 bases, with 20 bases between them. This CDR3 contains 14 residues. The CDR3 here is CASKWLEGTREAFF. In nucleotides, the CDR3 is TGCGCCAGCAAATGGCTTGAAGGGACCAGGGAAGCTTTCTTT.

This rearrangement joins TRBV7-8 to TRBJ2-1; 10 bases align to TRBD2. The germline V gene has CDR1 SGHVS and CDR2 FQNEAQ. The junction had 9 bases not matched to a gene; V was cut back by 7 bases and J by 0 bases. The CDR3 is 17 amino acids. The CDR3 sequence: CASKSSGRASSYNEQFF. In DNA form, the CDR3 reads TGTGCCAGCAAATCGAGCGGGAGGGCGAGCTCCTACAATGAGCAGTTCTTC.

The chain couples TRBV9 to TRBJ2-2; D tentatively fits TRBD1 or TRBD2 (5 bases each). This CDR3 contains 13 residues. Germline CDR1 SGDLS, CDR2 YYNGEE. The V and J ends lost 0 bases and 7 bases respectively, with 7 bases between them. CDR3 in DNA: TGTGCCAGCAGCGTAGGGGGGTACGGGGAGCTGTTTTTT. Translating gives CASSVGGYGELFF.

The J gene is TRBJ2-5, the V gene TRBV7-2, with TRBD2 matching over 7 bases. Germline V gene data show CDR1 as SGHTA and CDR2 as FQGNSA. This CDR3 region has 16 residues. The trim removed 1 base at V and 4 bases at J, leaving 9 bases unmatched. The CDR3 DNA is TGTGCCAGCAGCTTAGTCGGGGGAGGGAGGCTAGAGACCCAGTACTTC. Translated: CASSLVGGGRLETQYF.

The chain employs TRBV6-1 and TRBJ1-1; TRBD1 agrees at 8 bases. Germline CDR1 is MNHNS and CDR2 is SASEGT. V lost 2 bases to trimming and J lost 0 bases; unmatched junction nucleotides: 14. The CDR3 loop spans 19 amino acids. The CDR3: CASSESAVPGQALNTEAFF. The CDR3 DNA follows: TGTGCCAGCAGTGAATCGGCGGTCCCGGGACAGGCGCTGAACACTGAAGCTTTCTTT.

This chain uses TRBV2 with TRBJ2-1, with 8 bases aligning to TRBD2. Looked up from germline, CDR1 is SNHLY and CDR2 is FYNNEI. V trimming: 6 bases; J trimming: 7 bases; junction bases outside the gene matches: 2. The CDR3 runs 12 residues. The CDR3: CASRGLANEQFF. The CDR3 nucleotides read TGTGCCAGCAGAGGACTAGCTAATGAGCAGTTCTTC.

The rearrangement joins TRBV30 to TRBJ2-3; perhaps TRBD1 as D (5 bases). The ends were cut back, 8 bases at V and 2 bases at J, with 11 bases in the middle. Germline CDR1 reads GTSNPN; CDR2 reads SVGIG (reference sequence). This CDR3 has 12 residues. CDR3: CAHTQATDTQYF. CDR3 nucleotides: TGTGCCCACACACAGGCCACAGATACGCAGTATTTT.